These 24 T cell receptor beta chains came from one sample sequenced in a study of OX40 agonist ivuxolimab in advanced cancers. Sequencing was performed with immunoSEQ multiplex PCR; in TCRdb, only in-frame clones are kept and a portion is missing. Of about 47,000 clones in the sample, about 79% were seen once. The sequencing here drew on CD4+ or CD8+ T cells sorted from blood, taken in a trial of the OX40 agonist ivuxolimab. These receptors all come from an adult with an advanced solid tumor such as melanoma, head and neck, liver or kidney cancer.

V usage is TRBV5-1 and J usage is TRBJ2-7, with D possibly TRBD2 on 5 matching bases. There are 17 residues in the CDR3. Trimming shortened V by 2 bases and J by 1 base, and 19 bases separated the two germline ends. Germline V gives CDR1 SGHRS, CDR2 YFSETQ. In nucleotides, the CDR3 is TGCGCCAGCAGCTTAGGCCCGGGATCACCACCATCCTACGAGCAGTACTTC. This encodes CASSLGPGSPPSYEQYF.

The chain recombines TRBV4-3 with TRBJ2-7; 7 bases line up with TRBD2. The trim removed 1 base at V and 6 bases at J, leaving 12 bases unmatched. Per the germline V gene, CDR1 is LGHNA and CDR2 is YSLEER. The CDR3 sequence is 16 residues long. CDR3 protein: CASSQVDGTTPFEQYF. The CDR3 bases are TGCGCCAGCAGCCAAGTGGACGGGACTACCCCCTTCGAGCAGTACTTC.

This clone has just one count. V usage is TRBV9 and J usage is TRBJ2-3, with D maybe TRBD2 (5 bases). This CDR3 has 14 amino acids. Germline V gene lookup returns CDR1 SGDLS and CDR2 YYNGEE. V dropped 4 bases and J dropped 0 bases, with 9 bases sitting between them. The CDR3 is CASSSGLSTDTQYF. The CDR3 DNA is TGTGCCAGCAGCTCCGGACTGAGCACAGATACGCAGTATTTT.

V gene TRBV9 combines with J gene TRBJ2-1; TRBD1 is a possible D gene (5 bases). V was clipped by 2 bases and J by 2 bases, with 11 bases between them. CDR3 length: 15 amino acids. Germline values: CDR1 SGDLS, CDR2 YYNGEE. For the CDR3, the DNA is TGTGCCAGCAGCGTTGAAGGGGTTCCCTACAATGAGCAGTTCTTC. This encodes CASSVEGVPYNEQFF.

This clone was counted a single time. This chain connects TRBV5-1 to TRBJ2-3; D is possibly TRBD1 (6 bases). The CDR3 has 14 residues. V gave up 3 bases and J gave up 0 bases, with 8 bases separating them. CDR1 and CDR2 from the germline V gene are SGHRS and YFSETQ. CDR3 coding DNA: TGCGCCAGCAGCTCAGGGGTGAGCACAGATACGCAGTATTTT. The encoded protein is CASSSGVSTDTQYF.

This clone was detected a few times. The same CDR3 can be traced to other DNA sequences in this sample. The rearrangement links TRBV6-5 to TRBJ1-4; 8 bases are a match to TRBD1. V gave up 7 bases and J gave up 7 bases; unmatched junction bases: 8. This CDR3 has 14 amino acids. CDR1 and CDR2 (germline): MNHEY, SVGAGI. CDR3 loop: CASIDRGGSEKLFF. In DNA form, the CDR3 reads TGTGCCAGCATTGACAGGGGAGGCAGTGAAAAACTGTTTTTT.

There are a few counts of this clone. The CDR3 DNA reads as TGTGCCAGCAGCGTACTGGGGACTAGCACAGATACGCAGTATTTT. As protein: CASSVLGTSTDTQYF. The rearrangement joins TRBV9 to TRBJ2-3; D might be TRBD2 (6 bases). The CDR3 loop spans 15 amino acids. The V end lost 1 base, the J end lost 0 bases, and 9 bases lay between the germline ends. Germline V lookup: CDR1 SGDLS, CDR2 YYNGEE.

The chain couples TRBV5-1 to TRBJ1-1, with D perhaps TRBD1 (5 bases). CDR3 size: 15 residues. Germline CDR1 and CDR2: SGHRS and YFSETQ. Deletions cut 4 bases from V and 5 bases from J, with 18 bases between. CDR3 bases: TGCGCCAGCAGCAGCGAGTCAGCCGGGGGGACTGAAGCTTTCTTT. Translating it yields CASSSESAGGTEAFF.

The rearrangement joins TRBV7-9 to TRBJ2-3; possible D gene TRBD2, 5 bases. Germline CDR1 reads SEHNR; CDR2 reads FQNEAQ (reference sequence). The CDR3 spans 12 residues. Trimming cost V 6 bases and J 6 bases, with 10 bases left between them. The CDR3 region has the DNA TGTGCCAGCAGTGGAGAGCGGGATACGCAGTATTTT. This gives the protein CASSGERDTQYF. The complete variable domain, with remaining parts taken from reference TRBV7-9 and TRBJ2-3, reads DTGVSQNPRHKITKRGQNVTFRCDPISEHNRLYWYRQTLGQGPEFLTYFQNEAQLEKSRLLSDRFSAERPKGSFSTLEIQRTEQGDSAMYLCASSGERDTQYFGPGTRLTVL.

The chain combines TRBV9 with TRBJ1-1; TRBD1 is a possible D gene (5 bases). The length of the CDR3 is 13 residues. V was cut by 6 bases and J by 3 bases, with 12 bases left in between. CDR1 SGDLS and CDR2 YYNGEE come from the germline V gene. CDR3: CASTQAPDTEAFF. Written as DNA, the CDR3 is TGTGCCAGCACACAGGCTCCGGACACTGAAGCTTTCTTT.

This clone came up once. Sequence at one end of the junction differs from germline and may be a read error. The genes are TRBV6-5 and TRBJ2-7, with 8 bases lining up with TRBD1. The length of the CDR3 is 15 residues. CDR1 is MNHEY and CDR2 is SVGAGI in the germline V gene. Written as DNA, the CDR3 is TGTGCCTGCAGTTACTCAGGGACAGGAATCTACGAGCAGTACTTC. Its protein product is CACSYSGTGIYEQYF.

This chain links TRBV7-9 with TRBJ1-2; TRBD1 agrees at 7 bases. Germline loops: CDR1 SEHNR, CDR2 FQNEAQ (reference sequence). The CDR3 consists of 14 residues. The V gene end was trimmed by 5 bases and the J gene end by 2 bases; junction bases not matched to a gene: 5. This CDR3 reads CASSRQGPNYGYTF. The CDR3 region has the DNA TGTGCCAGCAGCCGACAGGGCCCAAACTATGGCTACACCTTC. Full variable domain (missing parts from reference TRBV7-9 and TRBJ1-2): DTGVSQNPRHKITKRGQNVTFRCDPISEHNRLYWYRQTLGQGPEFLTYFQNEAQLEKSRLLSDRFSAERPKGSFSTLEIQRTEQGDSAMYLCASSRQGPNYGYTFGSGTRLTVV.

This chain links TRBV2 with TRBJ2-1; D is uncertain. The length of the CDR3 is 12 residues. Germline V gene lookup returns CDR1 SNHLY and CDR2 FYNNEI. V was shortened by 4 bases and J by 4 bases, with 5 bases between the two germline ends. CDR3 residues: CASSVGYNEQFF. For the CDR3, the DNA is TGTGCCAGCAGTGTGGGTTACAATGAGCAGTTCTTC.

The CDR3 nucleotides read TGTGCCAGCAGTAAAGGGGGCTTACAGGGGGTCAACGAGCAGTACTTC. It codes for CASSKGGLQGVNEQYF. This sequence joins TRBV27 and TRBJ2-7, with 8 bases that match TRBD1. Looked up from germline, CDR1 is MNHEY and CDR2 is SMNVEV (reference sequence). V gave up 5 bases and J gave up 5 bases; unmatched junction bases: 14. The CDR3 loop spans 16 amino acids.

The genes are TRBV4-2 and TRBJ1-2; no clear D gene. The CDR3 runs to 15 residues. CDR1 LGHNA and CDR2 YNFKEQ come from the germline V gene. The V gene lost 2 bases and the J gene lost 2 bases, with 12 bases spanning the gap. The CDR3 loop is CASSQRKVDNYGYTF. The CDR3 nucleotides are TGTGCCAGCAGCCAAAGGAAGGTAGACAACTATGGCTACACCTTC.

The chain has TRBV11-2 and TRBJ2-3, with TRBD2 as a possible D gene (5 bases). CDR3 length: 13 residues. V was cut by 5 bases and J by 2 bases, with 8 bases left in between. Germline CDR1 SGHAT, CDR2 FQNNGV. CDR3 loop: CASSREVTDTQYF. CDR3 nucleotides: TGTGCCAGCAGCCGGGAAGTCACAGATACGCAGTATTTT.

This clone has more than one count but fewer than ten. The CDR3 reads CASSLRRAPYEQYF. Written as DNA, the CDR3 is TGTGCCAGCAGCTTACGGCGGGCGCCCTACGAGCAGTACTTC. The chain uses TRBV7-9 and TRBJ2-7; D may be TRBD2 (5 bases). Between the trimmed V and J ends, which lost 2 bases and 2 bases, there was a span of 10 bases. CDR1 and CDR2 from the germline V gene are SEHNR and FQNEAQ (reference sequence). CDR3 length: 14 residues.

The CDR3 sequence: CASSPGPGGPQHF. The CDR3 DNA reads TGCGCCAGCAGTCCCGGGCCCGGAGGGCCCCAGCATTTT. The chain links TRBV5-1 to TRBJ1-5; D gene unclear. Germline V gene data show CDR1 as SGHRS and CDR2 as YFSETQ. V gave up 5 bases and J gave up 9 bases, with 15 bases separating them. This CDR3 is built from 13 residues.

The CDR3 region is CASSIQVTNYNEQFF. The CDR3 DNA reads TGTGCCAGCAGTATACAGGTTACTAATTACAATGAGCAGTTCTTC. This chain uses TRBV27 with TRBJ2-1, with TRBD1 as a possible D gene (5 bases). Germline CDR1 MNHEY, CDR2 SMNVEV (reference sequence). V dropped 5 bases and J dropped 4 bases, with 15 bases sitting between them. The CDR3 has 15 residues.

This clone was recorded once. This chain uses TRBV9 with TRBJ2-2; 11 positions agree with TRBD1. The CDR3 has 17 residues. Germline V gives CDR1 SGDLS, CDR2 YYNGEE. Trimming took 5 bases from V and 0 from J; bases not matched to a gene: 6. The CDR3 sequence: CASRTGTGGPNTGELFF. CDR3 in DNA: TGTGCCAGCAGAACCGGGACAGGGGGTCCGAACACCGGGGAGCTGTTTTTT.

The CDR3 DNA is TGTGCCAGCAGTTCCAACCGCGGGACTGAAGCTTTCTTT. Protein product: CASSSNRGTEAFF. The chain couples TRBV6-6 to TRBJ1-1; D ambiguous. CDR1 and CDR2 (germline): MNHNY, SVGAGI (reference sequence). The CDR3 length is 13 residues. V lost 4 bases and J lost 5, with 11 bases in between.

This clone was recorded only once. The chain employs TRBV6-5 and TRBJ2-7, with D perhaps given as TRBD1 or TRBD2 (5 bases each). Germline V gives CDR1 MNHEY, CDR2 SVGAGI. This CDR3 has 14 amino acids. V gave up 6 bases and J gave up 6 bases, with 18 bases separating them. CDR3 sequence: CASRETPRGAEQYF. The DNA for the CDR3 is TGTGCCAGCAGAGAGACCCCGAGGGGAGCCGAGCAGTACTTC.

The V gene is TRBV9, the J gene TRBJ1-2; 7 bases align to TRBD1. The CDR3 loop spans 13 amino acids. V dropped 0 bases and J dropped 8; count of bases not matched to a gene: 4. Germline V gene lookup returns CDR1 SGDLS and CDR2 YYNGEE. The DNA for the CDR3 is TGTGCCAGCAGCGTAGAACAGGGGCAGGGCTACACCTTC. Encoded protein: CASSVEQGQGYTF.

The chain is built from TRBV4-2 and TRBJ1-5; 7 nucleotides agree with TRBD1. CDR1 is LGHNA, CDR2 YNFKEQ, per germline. Germline trimming cut 4 bases from V and 9 bases from J; bases unmatched to any gene: 12. The length of the CDR3 is 15 residues. The CDR3 spells CASSPERTRGTPQHF. The CDR3, as DNA: TGTGCCAGCAGCCCCGAAAGAACCAGGGGGACGCCCCAGCATTTT.